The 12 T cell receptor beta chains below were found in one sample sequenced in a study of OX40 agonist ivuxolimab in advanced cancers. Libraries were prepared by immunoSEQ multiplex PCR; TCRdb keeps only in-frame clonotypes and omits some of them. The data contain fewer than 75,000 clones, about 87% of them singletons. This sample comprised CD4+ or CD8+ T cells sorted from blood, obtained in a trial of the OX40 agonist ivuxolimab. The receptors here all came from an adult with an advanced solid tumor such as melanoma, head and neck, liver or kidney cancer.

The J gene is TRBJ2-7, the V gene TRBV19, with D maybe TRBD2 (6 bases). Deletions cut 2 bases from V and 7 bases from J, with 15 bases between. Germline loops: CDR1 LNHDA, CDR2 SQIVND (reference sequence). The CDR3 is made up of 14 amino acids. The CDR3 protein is CASSITGAAGEQYF. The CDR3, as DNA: TGTGCCAGTAGTATAACGGGAGCGGCAGGGGAGCAGTACTTC.

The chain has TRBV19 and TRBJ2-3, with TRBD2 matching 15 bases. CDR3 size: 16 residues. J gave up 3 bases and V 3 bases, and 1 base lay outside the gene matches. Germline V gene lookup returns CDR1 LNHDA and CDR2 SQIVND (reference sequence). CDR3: CASSIGLAGGTDTQYF. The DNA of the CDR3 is TGTGCCAGTAGTATCGGACTAGCGGGAGGGACAGATACGCAGTATTTT.

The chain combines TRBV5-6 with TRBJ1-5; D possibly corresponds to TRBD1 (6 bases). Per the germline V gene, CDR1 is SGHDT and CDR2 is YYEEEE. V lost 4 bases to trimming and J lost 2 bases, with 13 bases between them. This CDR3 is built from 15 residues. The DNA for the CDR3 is TGTGCCAGCAGCATCACAGGGATGGGCAATCAGCCCCAGCATTTT. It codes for CASSITGMGNQPQHF.

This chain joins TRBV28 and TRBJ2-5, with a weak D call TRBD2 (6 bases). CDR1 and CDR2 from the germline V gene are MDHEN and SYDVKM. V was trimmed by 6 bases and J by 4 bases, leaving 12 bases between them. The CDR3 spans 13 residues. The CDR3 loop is CASRDGGRETQYF. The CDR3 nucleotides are TGTGCCAGCAGGGACGGAGGGCGAGAGACCCAGTACTTC.

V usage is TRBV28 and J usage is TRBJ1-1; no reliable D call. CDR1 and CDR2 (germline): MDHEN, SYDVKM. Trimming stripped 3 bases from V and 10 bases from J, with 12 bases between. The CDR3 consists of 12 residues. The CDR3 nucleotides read TGTGCCAGCAGTTTGCAGGTGAGCGGAGCTTTCTTT. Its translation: CASSLQVSGAFF.

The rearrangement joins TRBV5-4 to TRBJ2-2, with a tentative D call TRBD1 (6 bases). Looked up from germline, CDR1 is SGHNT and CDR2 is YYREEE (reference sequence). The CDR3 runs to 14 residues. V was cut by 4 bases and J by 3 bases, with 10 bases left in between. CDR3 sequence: CASSAGADTGELFF. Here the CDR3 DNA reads TGTGCCAGCAGCGCAGGGGCCGACACCGGGGAGCTGTTTTTT.

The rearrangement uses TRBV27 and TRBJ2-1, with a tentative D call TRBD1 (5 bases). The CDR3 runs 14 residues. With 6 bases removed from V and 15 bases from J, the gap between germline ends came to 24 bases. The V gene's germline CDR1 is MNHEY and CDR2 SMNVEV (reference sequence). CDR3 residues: CASSPIEFSAGLFF. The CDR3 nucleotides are TGTGCCAGCAGCCCTATCGAATTTTCCGCAGGGTTGTTCTTC.

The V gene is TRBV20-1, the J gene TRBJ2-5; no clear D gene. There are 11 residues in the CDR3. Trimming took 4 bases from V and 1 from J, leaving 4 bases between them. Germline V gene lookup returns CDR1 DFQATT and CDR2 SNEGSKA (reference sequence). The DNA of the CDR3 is TGCAGTGCTAAAGGCCAAGAGACCCAGTACTTC. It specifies CSAKGQETQYF.

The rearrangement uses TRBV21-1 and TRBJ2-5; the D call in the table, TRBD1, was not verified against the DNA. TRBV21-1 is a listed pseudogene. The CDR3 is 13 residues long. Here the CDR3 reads CASNRTGGYGQYF. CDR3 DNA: TGTGCCAGCAATAGGACAGGGGGCTACGGGCAGTACTTC.

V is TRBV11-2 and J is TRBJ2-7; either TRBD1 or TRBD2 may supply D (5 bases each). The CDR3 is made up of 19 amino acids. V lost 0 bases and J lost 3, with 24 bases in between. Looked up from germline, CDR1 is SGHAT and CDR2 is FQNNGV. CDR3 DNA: TGTGCCAGCAGCTTAGATCTCCCTGGGGACGACCTGCTGGTCTACGAGCAGTACTTC. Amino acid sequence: CASSLDLPGDDLLVYEQYF.

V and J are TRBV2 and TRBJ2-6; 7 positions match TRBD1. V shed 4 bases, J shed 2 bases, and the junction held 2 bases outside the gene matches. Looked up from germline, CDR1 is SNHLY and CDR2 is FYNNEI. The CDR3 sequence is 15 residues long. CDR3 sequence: CASSATGAGANVLTF. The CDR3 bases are TGTGCCAGCAGTGCCACAGGGGCTGGGGCCAACGTCCTGACTTTC.

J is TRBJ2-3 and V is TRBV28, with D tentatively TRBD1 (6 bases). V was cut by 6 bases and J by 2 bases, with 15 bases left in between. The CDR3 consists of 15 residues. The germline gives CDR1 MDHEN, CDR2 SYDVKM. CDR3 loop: CASRPGEGTTDTQYF. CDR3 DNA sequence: TGTGCCAGCAGACCAGGGGAAGGAACCACAGATACGCAGTATTTT.